These 18 T cell receptor beta chains share one sample of origin, sequenced in a study of blood T cells in healthy people across ages. The second PCR ran roughly 6 to 11 cycles with a sample-barcoded 5' primer and J-beta primers. TCRdb reanalysed the 5' RACE reads using MiXCR and keeps one entry per CDR3 protein. The sample carries 600,000 or so distinct CDR3 sequences, about 28% recorded once. The source material was blood. The origin of the receptors is a woman of 80 years or more in good health.

The chain employs TRBV20-1 and TRBJ2-1, with 15 positions matching TRBD2. This CDR3 comprises 15 residues. Looked up from germline, CDR1 is DFQATT and CDR2 is SNEGSKA (reference sequence). With V trimmed by 7 bases and J by 7 bases, 8 bases remained unmatched. CDR3 coding DNA: TGCAGTGGGACTAGCGGGGGGGCCGGTATAAATGAGCAGTTCTTC. Its translation: CSGTSGGAGINEQFF.

This clonotype was detected many times. The V call is TRBV7-8, the J call TRBJ2-3; D remains unclear. CDR1 is SGHVS, CDR2 FQNEAQ, per germline. The length of the CDR3 is 13 residues. The V gene lost 6 bases and the J gene lost 0 bases, with 7 bases spanning the gap. The CDR3 protein is CASSPASTDTQYF. The CDR3 DNA is TGTGCCAGCAGTCCCGCGAGCACAGATACGCAGTATTTT.

Note on this clonotype: A read error may produce the germline difference seen at one junction end. The chain couples TRBV7-9 to TRBJ2-7; D is ambiguous. The CDR3 is 14 amino acids. Germline V gives CDR1 SEHNR, CDR2 FQNEAQ (reference sequence). The CDR3 protein is CASSLGKSPYEQYF. The CDR3 DNA reads as TGTGCCAGTAGCTTAGGCAAGAGCCCCTACGAGCAGTACTTC.

This clonotype was counted at least ten times. This chain joins TRBV2 and TRBJ1-1; a possible D gene is TRBD1 (6 bases). Germline V gives CDR1 SNHLY, CDR2 FYNNEI. The V gene lost 11 bases and the J gene lost 3 bases, with 19 bases spanning the gap. This CDR3 has 14 residues. CDR3 sequence (DNA): TGTGCCGGGGGGGCAGGGTCCTACGACACTGAAGCTTTCTTT. Residues: CAGGAGSYDTEAFF.

This clonotype was recorded at least ten times. This chain links TRBV7-2 with TRBJ2-3; tentative D call: TRBD2 (6 bases). This CDR3 has 15 amino acids. Deletions cut 5 bases from V and 5 bases from J, with 17 bases between. The V gene's germline CDR1 is SGHTA and CDR2 FQGNSA. The CDR3 DNA is TGTGCCAGCAGCGAAACCGGGAGACTGGGAGATACGCAGTATTTT. The encoded protein is CASSETGRLGDTQYF. Looking up the rest from reference TRBV7-2 and TRBJ2-3 gives the full variable domain: GAGVSQSPSNKVTEKGKDVELRCDPISGHTALYWYRQSLGQGLEFLIYFQGNSAPDKSGLPSDRFSAERTGGSVSTLTIQRTQQEDSAVYLCASSETGRLGDTQYFGPGTRLTVL.

This chain uses TRBV20-1 with TRBJ2-1; no reliable D call. V was clipped by 5 bases and J by 8 bases, with 16 bases between them. The CDR3 length is 13 residues. Germline V gene sequence: CDR1 DFQATT, CDR2 SNEGSKA (reference sequence). This chain's CDR3 is CSAPGWGRDEQFF. DNA for the CDR3: TGCAGTGCTCCCGGGTGGGGTCGGGATGAGCAGTTCTTC.

This clonotype has at least ten counts. The chain recombines TRBV7-8 with TRBJ2-5; tentative D call: TRBD1 (6 bases). The end of the DNA aligns better with TRBJ2-7, so the J call may be wrong. Per the germline V gene, CDR1 is SGHVS and CDR2 is FQNEAQ. The CDR3 sequence is 13 residues long. The CDR3 protein is CASSLDRVNEQYF. The DNA for the CDR3 is TGTGCCAGCAGCTTAGACAGGGTAAACGAGCAGTACTTC.

J is TRBJ1-4 and V is TRBV18; D gene ambiguous. Trimming stripped 6 bases from V and 8 bases from J, with 16 bases between. This CDR3 comprises 14 residues. CDR1 and CDR2 from the germline V gene are KGHSH and LQKENI. The DNA for the CDR3 is TGTGCCAGCTCGGACCGCAGGAACAGAGAAAAACTGTTTTTT. The encoded protein is CASSDRRNREKLFF. Together with reference TRBV18 and TRBJ1-4, the CDR3 gives the full variable domain: NAGVMQNPRHLVRRRGQEARLRCSPMKGHSHVYWYRQLPEEGLKFMVYLQKENIIDESGMPKERFSAEFPKEGPSILRIQQVVRGDSAAYFCASSDRRNREKLFFGSGTQLSVL.

This clonotype appeared many times. The V gene is TRBV27, the J gene TRBJ2-1; 8 nucleotides align to TRBD1. The CDR3 totals 16 residues. V was pared by 2 bases and J by 4 bases, with 7 bases of the junction left unmatched. Germline V gives CDR1 MNHEY, CDR2 SMNVEV (reference sequence). CDR3 sequence (DNA): TGTGCCAGCAGTTTAGCTGCAGGGGGCAAATACAATGAGCAGTTCTTC. Translating gives CASSLAAGGKYNEQFF.

This clonotype showed up many times. The V call is TRBV25-1, the J call TRBJ2-3; D remains ambiguous. V lost 3 bases and J 6 bases, leaving 13 bases between the germline ends. Germline values: CDR1 MGHDK, CDR2 SYGVNS. The CDR3 runs to 14 residues. DNA of the CDR3: TGTGCCAGCAGTGACCCCCTTGAGGTGGATACGCAGTATTTT. Translation gives CASSDPLEVDTQYF.

The sample holds many counts of this clonotype. V usage is TRBV7-9 and J usage is TRBJ2-7; D remains ambiguous. Trimming took off 2 bases at V and 2 bases at J, with 7 bases between the two ends. CDR3 size: 13 residues. Germline lookup yields CDR1 SEHNR and CDR2 FQNEAQ (reference sequence). CDR3 sequence reads: CASSLTATYEQYF. In DNA, the CDR3 is TGTGCCAGCAGCTTAACAGCCACCTACGAGCAGTACTTC.

Remarks on this clonotype: A read error is possible here, since a much larger clone lies one base away. The chain recombines TRBV14 with TRBJ2-6; TRBD1 matches 8 bases. Germline V gene lookup returns CDR1 SGHDN and CDR2 FVKESK. Trimming removed 0 bases from V and 0 bases from J; junction bases left unmatched: 13. This CDR3 comprises 21 residues. The CDR3 DNA is TGTGCCAGCAGCCAAGAGGGCCGGGACAGGAGAAGATACTCTGGGGCCAACGTCCTGACTTTC. Translating it yields CASSQEGRDRRRYSGANVLTF.

V gene TRBV7-2 combines with J gene TRBJ2-7; TRBD1 might be the D (6 bases). The J call may be mistaken, given a closer DNA end match to TRBJ2-5. The CDR3 consists of 12 residues. Germline lookup yields CDR1 SGHTA and CDR2 FQGNSA. The CDR3 region has the DNA TGTGCCAGCAGCCGACGAGGGGGGACCCAGTACTTC. Translated: CASSRRGGTQYF.

This clonotype was counted many times. This chain links TRBV6-5 with TRBJ1-2; the D gene is possibly TRBD1 (5 bases). The V and J ends lost 7 bases and 3 bases respectively, with 9 bases between them. There are 12 residues in the CDR3. Germline loops: CDR1 MNHEY, CDR2 SVGAGI. CDR3 nucleotides: TGTGCCAGCACGAGGGGCGACTATGGCTACACCTTC. Translated: CASTRGDYGYTF.

Many counts were recorded for this clonotype. V usage is TRBV4-1 and J usage is TRBJ1-5, with a weak D call TRBD1 (5 bases). Trimming left V 1 base short and J 4 bases short, with 14 bases between. Germline CDR1 and CDR2: MGHRA and YSYEKL. The CDR3 runs 16 residues. CDR3: CASSQGWGEGNQPQHF. In DNA form, the CDR3 reads TGCGCCAGCAGCCAAGGTTGGGGGGAAGGGAATCAGCCCCAGCATTTT.

The chain combines TRBV7-8 with TRBJ2-1; no clear D. This CDR3 has 15 residues. Germline CDR1 reads SGHVS; CDR2 reads FQNEAQ. Trimming pared 1 base from V and 5 bases from J, leaving 12 bases between. The CDR3 here is CASSLVIGVDNEQFF. Here the CDR3 DNA reads TGTGCCAGCAGCTTAGTTATTGGGGTAGACAATGAGCAGTTCTTC.

This clonotype was seen many times. V gene TRBV5-6 combines with J gene TRBJ1-2; D may be TRBD1 (5 bases). CDR1 is SGHDT, CDR2 YYEEEE, per germline. Trimming stripped 0 bases from V and 8 bases from J, with 14 bases between. The CDR3 has 14 residues. The CDR3 is CASSLDRGTGGYTF. CDR3 bases: TGTGCCAGCAGCTTGGATCGGGGGACGGGAGGCTACACCTTC.

This clonotype was counted at least ten times. The V and J genes are TRBV29-1 and TRBJ1-2; perhaps TRBD1 as D (6 bases). Germline CDR1 and CDR2: SQVTM and ANQGSEA. The CDR3 is 14 amino acids. The V gene lost 7 bases and the J gene lost 7 bases, with 22 bases spanning the gap. CDR3 DNA: TGCAGCGCTCAGAGAGCCGCGGGACATTTTGGCTACACCTTC. It yields the protein CSAQRAAGHFGYTF.